What follows describes a single T cell receptor (beta chain). As yet, its antigen is unknown. The read comes to an end 3 residues before the CDR3 does, leaving the germline J gene to fill in the end. The data belong to a study of T cells in women clearing cervical HPV infection. Whole-study findings and limits: Repertoire richness, not evenness, was significantly elevated in CIN3+ cases versus controls.

Trimming left V 3 bases short and J 5 bases short, with 24 bases between. The CDR3 is 18 residues long. Germline assignment: CDR1 KGHSH and CDR2 LQKENI. Sequencing used immunoSEQ multiplex PCR; TCRdb keeps in-frame clones, though not all of them. In all, the sample yields some 32,000 clones. Prevalent HPV16 infections were excluded; only incident single HPV16 infections included. The sample taken for sequencing was blood buffy coat. The chain is built from TRBV18 and TRBJ2-3; tentatively, D is TRBD1 or TRBD2 (5 bases each). The receptor comes from a woman aged 18-70 years with a cervical HPV16 infection that either progressed to CIN3+ or cleared (not recorded which). The sequenced CDR3 bases are TGTGCCAGCTCACCGTATCTCCAGGGATGGAGGAACGAAGATACG. Translating gives CASSPYLQGWRNEDT. The full CDR3 protein is CASSPYLQGWRNEDTQYF.